The rows below give T cell receptor beta chains drawn from one sample of a study of T-cell reconstitution after alpha-beta-depleted transplantation in children. In TCRdb, the PCR reads were re-called with MiXCR into one record per CDR3 protein. The repertoire holds hundreds of thousands of distinct CDR3 sequences, with less than 15% as singletons. This sample comprised PBMCs, obtained from the stem cell graft. These receptor sequences come from a human donor who donated a stem cell graft to a child with Fanconi anemia. The CDR3 runs from the conserved cysteine through the conserved F or W. The D gene is left open where the match is weak. Clone size is given for some rows only: seen once, a few or many times, or a class if the clone is expanded.

>many|TRBV4-3|TRBJ2-3|NA|16
CASSQDPAGLTDTQYF
TGCGCCAGCAGCCAAGATCCGGCGGGGCTCACAGATACGCAGTATTTT
>few|TRBV20-1|TRBJ2-3|NA|14
CSARGVLYADTQYF
TGCAGTGCTAGAGGGGTTTTATATGCAGATACGCAGTATTTT
>NA|TRBV7-8|TRBJ1-3|NA|15
CASSLEDLSGNTIYF
TGTGCCAGCAGCTTAGAGGACCTCTCTGGAAACACCATATATTTT
>many|TRBV7-8|TRBJ1-1|NA|15
CASSLGWGAGTEAFF
TGTGCCAGCAGCTTGGGGTGGGGGGCTGGGACTGAAGCTTTCTTT
>NA|TRBV4-1|TRBJ2-2|NA|15
CASSQIDSGAGELFF
TGCGCCAGCAGCCAAATTGACAGTGGAGCCGGGGAGCTGTTTTTT
>NA|TRBV12-3/TRBV12-4|TRBJ2-3|NA|14
CASSFNGNTDTQYF
TGTGCCAGCAGCTTCAATGGGAACACAGATACGCAGTATTTT
>NA|TRBV4-3|TRBJ1-2|NA|16
CASSQDWGRTNYGYTF
TGCGCCAGCAGCCAAGATTGGGGCAGAACTAACTATGGCTACACCTTC
>many|TRBV10-3|TRBJ2-3|NA|14
CAISERGNTDTQYF
TGTGCCATCAGTGAACGGGGGAACACAGATACGCAGTATTTT
>few|TRBV2|TRBJ1-1|TRBD1|14
CASLETGEDTEAFF
TGTGCCAGCCTTGAGACAGGGGAGGACACTGAAGCTTTCTTT
>many|TRBV4-3|TRBJ1-2|NA|14
CASSQDPTRYGYTF
TGCGCCAGCAGCCAAGATCCGACGAGATATGGCTACACCTTC
>NA|TRBV14|TRBJ1-3|TRBD1|16
CASSPRDRLSGNTIYF
TGTGCCAGCAGCCCCCGGGACAGATTATCCGGAAACACCATATATTTT
>NA|TRBV7-9|TRBJ2-5|NA|14
CASSRRQSGETQYF
TGTGCCAGCAGCCGTAGACAGAGCGGCGAGACCCAGTACTTC
>few|TRBV6-1|TRBJ1-1|TRBD1|14
CASIRTGGNTEAFF
TGTGCCAGCATCCGGACAGGGGGTAATACTGAAGCTTTCTTT
>few|TRBV5-1|TRBJ1-3|NA|15
CASSLGSHSGNTIYF
TGCGCCAGCAGCTTGGGCAGCCACTCTGGAAACACCATATATTTT
>many|TRBV28|TRBJ2-2|NA|15
CASSLGQIRSGELFF
TGTGCCAGCAGTTTAGGCCAGATAAGGTCCGGGGAGCTGTTTTTT
>few|TRBV29-1|TRBJ2-2|TRBD1|15
CSAIRPQGVTGELFF
TGCAGCGCCATACGCCCCCAGGGGGTAACCGGGGAGCTGTTTTTT
>many|TRBV7-8|TRBJ2-1|NA|14
CASSLDGYFNEQFF
TGTGCCAGCAGCTTAGATGGCTACTTCAATGAGCAGTTCTTC
>NA|TRBV6-1|TRBJ2-3|NA|14
CASRTGFRGDTQYF
TGTGCCAGCAGAACAGGGTTTCGAGGAGATACGCAGTATTTT
>few|TRBV29-1|TRBJ1-4|NA|11
CSGGEREKLFF
TGCAGCGGGGGAGAGAGGGAAAAACTGTTTTTT
>few|TRBV4-3|TRBJ1-5|NA|15
CASSRGRHSNQPQHF
TGCGCCAGCAGCCGGGGACGACACTCTAATCAGCCCCAGCATTTT
>few|TRBV5-5|TRBJ1-5|NA|15
CASSLLPNLNQPQHF
TGTGCCAGCAGCTTGCTCCCGAATTTGAACCAGCCCCAGCATTTT
>few|TRBV6-1|TRBJ2-1|TRBD1|18
CASSEPGQGAERDNEQFF
TGTGCCAGCAGTGAGCCGGGACAGGGGGCTGAGAGGGACAATGAGCAGTTCTTC
>NA|TRBV29-1|TRBJ2-6|NA|14
CSVGNYSGANVLTF
TGCAGCGTGGGAAATTACTCTGGGGCCAACGTCCTGACTTTC
>many|TRBV29-1|TRBJ2-2|NA|13
CSVKQANTGELFF
TGCAGCGTGAAACAGGCTAACACCGGGGAGCTGTTTTTT
>NA|TRBV19|TRBJ1-4|NA|15
CASSSTGGTNEKLFF
TGTGCCAGTAGTTCCACCGGAGGTACTAATGAAAAACTGTTTTTT
>few|TRBV5-1|TRBJ2-1|TRBD2|16
CASSWGLAGGSYEQFF
TGCGCCAGCAGCTGGGGACTAGCGGGGGGCTCCTATGAGCAGTTCTTC
>many|TRBV19|TRBJ1-1|TRBD1|15
CASSIGTGTNTEAFF
TGTGCCAGTAGTATCGGGACAGGGACGAACACTGAAGCTTTCTTT
>many|TRBV5-5|TRBJ2-5|NA|13
CASSFTPGETQYF
TGTGCCAGCAGCTTTACTCCTGGAGAGACCCAGTACTTC
>few|TRBV5-1|TRBJ1-2|NA|17
CASSPTWSAARYYGYTF
TGCGCCAGCAGCCCGACATGGAGCGCTGCACGGTACTATGGCTACACCTTC
>NA|TRBV24-1|TRBJ2-3|NA|14
CATSDGGYTDTQYF
TGTGCCACCAGTGATGGGGGGTACACAGATACGCAGTATTTT
>NA|TRBV11-3|TRBJ2-1|NA|16
CASSLFSGSSYNEQFF
TGTGCCAGCAGCTTATTTTCTGGGAGCTCCTACAATGAGCAGTTCTTC
>few|TRBV20-1|TRBJ1-3|TRBD1|14
CSADTRDRQNTIYF
TGCAGTGCGGATACCCGGGACAGACAAAACACCATATATTTT
>few|TRBV7-9|TRBJ1-1|NA|12
CASSLGPLGAFF
TGTGCCAGCAGCTTAGGACCCCTGGGGGCTTTCTTT
>NA|TRBV5-1|TRBJ2-1|TRBD2|15
CASSTSGTTYNEQFF
TGCGCCAGCAGCACCTCCGGGACTACCTACAATGAGCAGTTCTTC
>NA|TRBV6-2/TRBV6-3|TRBJ1-1|NA|13
CASIGVSNTEAFF
TGTGCCAGCATAGGGGTTTCGAACACTGAAGCTTTCTTT
>many|TRBV10-3|TRBJ2-1|TRBD1|15
CAISELGTGYNEQFF
TGTGCCATCAGTGAGCTGGGGACAGGCTACAATGAGCAGTTCTTC
>many|TRBV4-3|TRBJ2-3|TRBD2|12
CASSQAGGTQYF
TGCGCCAGCAGCCAAGCGGGGGGTACGCAGTATTTT
>few|TRBV12-3/TRBV12-4|TRBJ1-5|NA|14
CASSLRREGQPQHF
TGTGCCAGCAGTTTACGGAGGGAGGGACAGCCCCAGCATTTT
>NA|TRBV10-3|TRBJ1-2|TRBD1|11
CAIRGGWSYTF
TGTGCCATCAGAGGGGGCTGGAGCTACACCTTC
>many|TRBV7-9|TRBJ1-5|TRBD1|14
CASSLTGGGQPQHF
TGTGCCAGCAGCCTGACAGGGGGCGGTCAGCCCCAGCATTTT
>few|TRBV2|TRBJ1-1|NA|12
CASGDGNTEAFF
TGTGCCAGCGGTGACGGAAACACTGAAGCTTTCTTT
>few|TRBV12-3/TRBV12-4|TRBJ1-1|TRBD1|13
CASRGTGVTEAFF
TGTGCCAGCAGGGGAACAGGGGTCACTGAAGCTTTCTTT
>few|TRBV6-5|TRBJ1-4|NA|14
CASSYSGIREKLFF
TGTGCCAGCAGTTACTCGGGGATTCGTGAAAAACTGTTTTTT
>NA|TRBV10-3|TRBJ1-6|NA|15
CATRGGTSYNSPLHF
TGTGCCACCCGTGGGGGGACCTCCTATAATTCACCCCTCCACTTT
>NA|TRBV29-1|TRBJ1-2|TRBD1|15
CSVVGRQGALGGYTF
TGCAGCGTTGTAGGTCGACAGGGGGCCTTGGGTGGCTACACCTTC
>few|TRBV5-1|TRBJ1-5|NA|15
CASSLDGGRNQPQHF
TGCGCCAGCAGCTTGGATGGGGGTCGCAATCAGCCCCAGCATTTT
>NA|TRBV30|TRBJ2-1|NA|16
CAWSVPSAALYNEQFF
TGTGCCTGGAGTGTACCGTCAGCGGCTTTGTACAATGAGCAGTTCTTC
>many|TRBV5-1|TRBJ1-1|NA|14
CASSPAPPNTEAFF
TGCGCCAGCAGCCCAGCTCCCCCGAACACTGAAGCTTTCTTT
>many|TRBV5-1|TRBJ2-2|TRBD1|14
CASRTDRGTGELFF
TGCGCCAGCAGGACGGACAGGGGCACCGGGGAGCTGTTTTTT
>NA|TRBV3-1|TRBJ1-5|NA|12
CASSLATQPQHF
TGTGCCAGCAGCTTGGCCACCCAGCCCCAGCATTTT
>NA|TRBV12-3/TRBV12-4|TRBJ2-1|NA|13
CASSTGRVPEQFF
TGTGCCAGCAGTACAGGTCGTGTCCCTGAGCAGTTCTTC
>many|TRBV5-1|TRBJ2-5|NA|13
CASSRDGQETQYF
TGCGCCAGCAGCCGGGACGGTCAAGAGACCCAGTACTTC
>few|TRBV3-1|TRBJ1-4|TRBD1|15
CASSQEDRGDEKLFF
TGTGCCAGCAGCCAAGAGGACAGGGGGGATGAAAAACTGTTTTTT
>few|TRBV18|TRBJ2-3|NA|15
CASSPRGGRTDTQYF
TGTGCCAGCTCACCACGGGGCGGCCGCACAGATACGCAGTATTTT
>few|TRBV29-1|TRBJ2-3|NA|14
CSVDYSESPDTQYF
TGCAGCGTTGATTACTCCGAGAGCCCAGATACGCAGTATTTT
>many|TRBV10-3|TRBJ2-3|TRBD1|13
CATRDRSTDTQYF
TGTGCCACTCGGGACAGAAGCACAGATACGCAGTATTTT